Listed below are T cell receptor beta chains from one sample, sequenced in a study of cytomegalovirus exposure and HLA in healthy donors. Clones were sequenced by immunoSEQ multiplex PCR, and TCRdb holds only the in-frame ones, with some missing. The sample has more than 50,000 clones; roughly 70% are singletons. The sequenced material came from PBMCs. These receptors all come from a man aged 50 or older in good health and CMV-seropositive. Both conserved end residues are part of each CDR3. The order of the fields is V gene, D gene, J gene, clone size, CDR3 protein, CDR3 DNA. D genes are given only for firm matches. Size tells how often a clone was seen (once, few, many) or the class of an expanded clone, and some rows leave it out.

V gene: TRBV7-6
D gene: TRBD1
J gene: TRBJ2-1
clone size: NA
CDR3 protein: CASSHRQGVNEQFF
CDR3 DNA: TGTGCCAGCAGCCACAGACAGGGGGTCAATGAGCAGTTCTTC

V gene: TRBV7-2
D gene: TRBD2
J gene: TRBJ2-5
clone size: NA
CDR3 protein: CASSSSRGGRETQYF
CDR3 DNA: TGTGCCAGCAGCTCGTCTCGGGGGGGCAGGGAGACCCAGTACTTC

V gene: TRBV30
D gene: NA
J gene: TRBJ1-5
clone size: NA
CDR3 protein: CAWSVTRGGGQPQHF
CDR3 DNA: TGTGCCTGGAGTGTAACGCGGGGGGGCGGGCAGCCCCAGCATTTT

V gene: TRBV7-6
D gene: NA
J gene: TRBJ1-3
clone size: NA
CDR3 protein: CASSLDTDGNTIYF
CDR3 DNA: TGTGCCAGCAGCTTAGACACAGATGGAAACACCATATATTTT

V gene: TRBV9
D gene: TRBD1
J gene: TRBJ1-1
clone size: NA
CDR3 protein: CASSPLVGTGNTEAFF
CDR3 DNA: TGTGCCAGCAGCCCTCTAGTGGGGACAGGGAACACTGAAGCTTTCTTT

V gene: TRBV27
D gene: NA
J gene: TRBJ2-5
clone size: NA
CDR3 protein: CASSFNRERRETQYF
CDR3 DNA: TGTGCCAGCAGTTTTAACAGGGAAAGGAGGGAGACCCAGTACTTC

V gene: TRBV5-1
D gene: NA
J gene: TRBJ2-7
clone size: NA
CDR3 protein: CASSLGPGDYEQYF
CDR3 DNA: TGCGCCAGCAGCTTGGGGCCAGGGGACTACGAGCAGTACTTC

V gene: TRBV5-8
D gene: NA
J gene: TRBJ2-7
clone size: few
CDR3 protein: CASSPGGRASEQYF
CDR3 DNA: TGTGCCAGCTCCCCCGGGGGGCGGGCGAGTGAGCAGTACTTC

V gene: TRBV6-1
D gene: TRBD1
J gene: TRBJ1-5
clone size: NA
CDR3 protein: CASRLDRAPQPQHF
CDR3 DNA: TGTGCCAGCAGGCTAGACAGGGCCCCTCAGCCCCAGCATTTT

V gene: TRBV7-6
D gene: NA
J gene: TRBJ2-7
clone size: NA
CDR3 protein: CASSLEVEGRDSGEQYF
CDR3 DNA: TGTGCCAGCAGCTTAGAGGTTGAGGGCCGGGACTCCGGAGAGCAGTACTTC

V gene: TRBV27
D gene: TRBD2
J gene: TRBJ2-3
clone size: NA
CDR3 protein: CASSLGAQGGSTDTQYF
CDR3 DNA: TGTGCCAGCAGTTTAGGCGCGCAGGGAGGGAGCACAGATACGCAGTATTTT

V gene: TRBV15
D gene: NA
J gene: TRBJ2-7
clone size: NA
CDR3 protein: CATSNAYEQYF
CDR3 DNA: TGTGCCACCAGCAACGCCTACGAGCAGTACTTC

V gene: TRBV7-6
D gene: NA
J gene: TRBJ2-1
clone size: NA
CDR3 protein: CASSHAPSGEQFF
CDR3 DNA: TGTGCCAGCAGCCATGCCCCCTCGGGGGAGCAGTTCTTC

V gene: TRBV18
D gene: TRBD1
J gene: TRBJ2-3
clone size: NA
CDR3 protein: CASSPQTGGADTQYF
CDR3 DNA: TGTGCCAGCTCACCACAGACAGGGGGGGCAGATACGCAGTATTTT

V gene: TRBV7-9
D gene: NA
J gene: TRBJ2-3
clone size: few
CDR3 protein: CASRYSTDTQYF
CDR3 DNA: TGTGCCAGCAGATATAGCACAGATACGCAGTATTTT

V gene: TRBV6-1
D gene: NA
J gene: TRBJ2-5
clone size: few
CDR3 protein: CASSFGQQETQYF
CDR3 DNA: TGTGCCAGCAGTTTTGGCCAACAAGAGACCCAGTACTTC

V gene: TRBV6-1
D gene: NA
J gene: TRBJ2-3
clone size: NA
CDR3 protein: CASLNMWGKEDPQYF
CDR3 DNA: TGTGCCAGCCTCAACATGTGGGGTAAGGAGGATCCGCAGTATTTT

V gene: TRBV5-1
D gene: NA
J gene: TRBJ1-6
clone size: NA
CDR3 protein: CASSPSVPAGMGSPLHF
CDR3 DNA: TGCGCCAGCAGCCCCTCCGTTCCGGCAGGGATGGGTTCACCCCTCCACTTT

V gene: TRBV5-6
D gene: TRBD2
J gene: TRBJ2-7
clone size: once
CDR3 protein: CASSFRTSGRVTSSYEQYF
CDR3 DNA: TGTGCCAGCAGCTTTCGGACTAGCGGGAGAGTCACGAGCTCCTACGAGCAGTACTTC

V gene: TRBV19
D gene: NA
J gene: TRBJ1-1
clone size: NA
CDR3 protein: CASRDQGWNTEAFF
CDR3 DNA: TGTGCCAGTAGAGATCAGGGGTGGAACACTGAAGCTTTCTTT

V gene: TRBV5-8
D gene: NA
J gene: TRBJ2-1
clone size: NA
CDR3 protein: CASSLRKGRYNEQFF
CDR3 DNA: TGTGCCAGCAGCTTGAGGAAGGGGCGATACAATGAGCAGTTCTTC

V gene: TRBV27
D gene: TRBD2
J gene: TRBJ2-5
clone size: NA
CDR3 protein: CASRPGLAPMGETQYF
CDR3 DNA: TGTGCCAGCAGGCCGGGACTAGCGCCTATGGGGGAGACCCAGTACTTC

V gene: TRBV2
D gene: NA
J gene: TRBJ1-5
clone size: NA
CDR3 protein: CASSEGGRASRQPQHF
CDR3 DNA: TGTGCCAGCAGTGAAGGGGGCAGGGCCTCTAGGCAGCCCCAGCATTTT

V gene: TRBV29-1
D gene: TRBD1
J gene: TRBJ1-2
clone size: few
CDR3 protein: CSVEIGQARYGYTF
CDR3 DNA: TGCAGCGTCGAAATCGGACAGGCACGTTATGGCTACACCTTC

V gene: TRBV7-8
D gene: NA
J gene: TRBJ2-1
clone size: NA
CDR3 protein: CASSLGLGGPNEQFF
CDR3 DNA: TGTGCCAGCAGCTTAGGACTAGGAGGGCCCAATGAGCAGTTCTTC

V gene: TRBV6-5
D gene: NA
J gene: TRBJ2-7
clone size: NA
CDR3 protein: CASSYSGGSYEQYF
CDR3 DNA: TGTGCCAGCAGTTACTCGGGGGGCTCCTACGAGCAGTACTTC

V gene: TRBV5-1
D gene: TRBD2
J gene: TRBJ2-2
clone size: NA
CDR3 protein: CASSSLAGGPAGELFF
CDR3 DNA: TGCGCCAGCAGCTCACTAGCGGGAGGGCCCGCCGGGGAGCTGTTTTTT

V gene: TRBV11-2
D gene: NA
J gene: TRBJ2-3
clone size: NA
CDR3 protein: CASSLGPSTDTQYF
CDR3 DNA: TGTGCCAGCAGCTTAGGGCCGAGCACAGATACGCAGTATTTT

V gene: TRBV19
D gene: NA
J gene: TRBJ2-7
clone size: NA
CDR3 protein: CASKKQEYSYEQYF
CDR3 DNA: TGTGCCAGTAAAAAACAGGAATACTCCTACGAGCAGTACTTC

V gene: TRBV2
D gene: TRBD1
J gene: TRBJ2-7
clone size: few
CDR3 protein: CASRSLTGSLYEQYF
CDR3 DNA: TGTGCCAGCAGATCACTGACAGGGAGTCTCTACGAGCAGTACTTC

V gene: TRBV6-1
D gene: TRBD2
J gene: TRBJ2-1
clone size: once
CDR3 protein: CASIPTSGGYNEQFF
CDR3 DNA: TGTGCCAGCATCCCAACTAGCGGGGGCTACAATGAGCAGTTCTTC

V gene: TRBV5-1
D gene: TRBD1
J gene: TRBJ1-6
clone size: NA
CDR3 protein: CASSLALGQGNSPLHF
CDR3 DNA: TGCGCCAGCAGCTTGGCCCTGGGACAGGGTAATTCACCCCTCCACTTT

V gene: TRBV5-6
D gene: NA
J gene: TRBJ2-2
clone size: NA
CDR3 protein: CASSLAGTGELFF
CDR3 DNA: TGTGCCAGCAGCTTGGCGGGCACCGGGGAGCTGTTTTTT

V gene: TRBV5-1
D gene: TRBD1
J gene: TRBJ2-5
clone size: few
CDR3 protein: CASSLGTGRETQYF
CDR3 DNA: TGCGCCAGCAGCCTTGGGACAGGGCGGGAGACCCAGTACTTC

V gene: TRBV4-1
D gene: TRBD2
J gene: TRBJ2-1
clone size: NA
CDR3 protein: CASSQHGGEGRNEQFF
CDR3 DNA: TGCGCCAGCAGCCAACACGGGGGGGAGGGCCGAAATGAGCAGTTCTTC

V gene: TRBV10-3
D gene: NA
J gene: TRBJ2-3
clone size: NA
CDR3 protein: CAIRDKAGTDTQYF
CDR3 DNA: TGTGCCATCAGGGACAAGGCCGGCACAGATACGCAGTATTTT

V gene: TRBV6-5
D gene: TRBD1
J gene: TRBJ2-5
clone size: NA
CDR3 protein: CASSYSGTAQETQYF
CDR3 DNA: TGTGCCAGCAGTTACTCCGGGACAGCCCAAGAGACCCAGTACTTC

V gene: TRBV6-5
D gene: TRBD1
J gene: TRBJ2-1
clone size: few
CDR3 protein: CASSSQGKLGNEQFF
CDR3 DNA: TGTGCCAGCAGTTCACAGGGGAAATTAGGCAATGAGCAGTTCTTC

V gene: TRBV10-1
D gene: NA
J gene: TRBJ2-2
clone size: NA
CDR3 protein: CASSESGASGELFF
CDR3 DNA: TGCGCCAGCAGTGAGTCGGGGGCCAGCGGGGAGCTGTTTTTT

V gene: TRBV28
D gene: TRBD2
J gene: TRBJ2-1
clone size: NA
CDR3 protein: CASSRDYYNEQFF
CDR3 DNA: TGTGCCAGCTCCCGGGACTATTACAATGAGCAGTTCTTC

V gene: TRBV5-1
D gene: NA
J gene: TRBJ2-7
clone size: NA
CDR3 protein: CASSLDPGINNEQYF
CDR3 DNA: TGCGCCAGCAGCTTGGATCCGGGGATCAACAACGAGCAGTACTTC

V gene: TRBV7-3
D gene: TRBD2
J gene: TRBJ2-1
clone size: NA
CDR3 protein: CASSLGPGGPGLGNEQFF
CDR3 DNA: TGTGCCAGCAGCTTAGGGCCGGGAGGGCCGGGTTTGGGCAATGAGCAGTTCTTC

V gene: TRBV13
D gene: NA
J gene: TRBJ1-2
clone size: few
CDR3 protein: CASSSTGNYGYTF
CDR3 DNA: TGTGCCAGCAGCTCCACAGGGAACTATGGCTACACCTTC

V gene: TRBV5-1
D gene: NA
J gene: TRBJ2-6
clone size: NA
CDR3 protein: CASSLGDSVPTF
CDR3 DNA: TGCGCCAGCAGCTTGGGCGACAGCGTTCCGACTTTC

V gene: TRBV4-3
D gene: TRBD2
J gene: TRBJ2-1
clone size: NA
CDR3 protein: CASSQDLGLAGGNEQFF
CDR3 DNA: TGCGCCAGCAGCCAAGATCTTGGGCTAGCGGGGGGTAATGAGCAGTTCTTC

V gene: TRBV18
D gene: TRBD2
J gene: TRBJ2-1
clone size: few
CDR3 protein: CASSPPSGGAYNEQFF
CDR3 DNA: TGTGCCAGCTCACCACCGTCCGGGGGGGCCTACAATGAGCAGTTCTTC

V gene: TRBV6-6
D gene: NA
J gene: TRBJ1-2
clone size: NA
CDR3 protein: CASSYSPGFYGYTF
CDR3 DNA: TGTGCCAGCAGTTACTCGCCAGGTTTCTATGGCTACACCTTC

V gene: TRBV5-5
D gene: NA
J gene: TRBJ1-6
clone size: NA
CDR3 protein: CASSPGQLSSPLHF
CDR3 DNA: TGTGCCAGCAGCCCCGGACAGTTAAGTTCACCCCTCCACTTT

V gene: TRBV30
D gene: NA
J gene: TRBJ1-4
clone size: NA
CDR3 protein: CAWSIPWAPPEKLFF
CDR3 DNA: TGTGCCTGGAGTATTCCCTGGGCCCCTCCGGAAAAACTGTTTTTT

V gene: TRBV7-9
D gene: NA
J gene: TRBJ2-2
clone size: NA
CDR3 protein: CASSVGQSRTNTGELFF
CDR3 DNA: TGTGCCAGCAGTGTCGGACAGTCCCGGACGAACACCGGGGAGCTGTTTTTT

V gene: TRBV30
D gene: NA
J gene: TRBJ2-3
clone size: NA
CDR3 protein: CASNGRFNADTQYF
CDR3 DNA: TGTGCCTCCAATGGCAGGTTTAACGCAGATACGCAGTATTTT

V gene: TRBV11-2
D gene: NA
J gene: TRBJ2-7
clone size: NA
CDR3 protein: CASSATTGLPPGHEQYF
CDR3 DNA: TGTGCCAGCAGCGCCACGACAGGTCTTCCCCCCGGCCACGAGCAGTACTTC

V gene: TRBV5-1
D gene: TRBD1
J gene: TRBJ1-1
clone size: NA
CDR3 protein: CASSRGQVYNTEAFF
CDR3 DNA: TGCGCCAGCAGCAGGGGACAGGTATATAACACTGAAGCTTTCTTT

V gene: TRBV2
D gene: TRBD2
J gene: TRBJ2-7
clone size: NA
CDR3 protein: CASAGGAGYEQYF
CDR3 DNA: TGTGCCAGCGCCGGGGGGGCCGGGTACGAGCAGTACTTC

V gene: TRBV11-2
D gene: NA
J gene: TRBJ1-1
clone size: NA
CDR3 protein: CASSPGANTEAFF
CDR3 DNA: TGTGCCAGCAGCCCAGGGGCGAACACTGAAGCTTTCTTT

V gene: TRBV27
D gene: NA
J gene: TRBJ1-3
clone size: NA
CDR3 protein: CTYAGSGNTIYF
CDR3 DNA: TGTACCTATGCGGGCTCTGGAAACACCATATATTTT

V gene: TRBV9
D gene: NA
J gene: TRBJ1-2
clone size: NA
CDR3 protein: CASSPDSGANYGYTF
CDR3 DNA: TGTGCCAGCAGCCCCGACTCTGGAGCTAACTATGGCTACACCTTC

V gene: TRBV19
D gene: TRBD2
J gene: TRBJ2-3
clone size: few
CDR3 protein: CASSIAGRVDTQYF
CDR3 DNA: TGTGCCAGTAGTATAGCGGGGAGGGTGGATACGCAGTATTTT

V gene: TRBV11-2
D gene: NA
J gene: TRBJ2-1
clone size: NA
CDR3 protein: CASSLDGAYNEQFF
CDR3 DNA: TGTGCCAGCAGCTTAGACGGGGCCTACAATGAGCAGTTCTTC

V gene: TRBV10-3
D gene: TRBD2
J gene: TRBJ2-2
clone size: NA
CDR3 protein: CAISDLAGGRNTGELFF
CDR3 DNA: TGTGCCATCAGTGATCTAGCGGGAGGTCGGAACACCGGGGAGCTGTTTTTT